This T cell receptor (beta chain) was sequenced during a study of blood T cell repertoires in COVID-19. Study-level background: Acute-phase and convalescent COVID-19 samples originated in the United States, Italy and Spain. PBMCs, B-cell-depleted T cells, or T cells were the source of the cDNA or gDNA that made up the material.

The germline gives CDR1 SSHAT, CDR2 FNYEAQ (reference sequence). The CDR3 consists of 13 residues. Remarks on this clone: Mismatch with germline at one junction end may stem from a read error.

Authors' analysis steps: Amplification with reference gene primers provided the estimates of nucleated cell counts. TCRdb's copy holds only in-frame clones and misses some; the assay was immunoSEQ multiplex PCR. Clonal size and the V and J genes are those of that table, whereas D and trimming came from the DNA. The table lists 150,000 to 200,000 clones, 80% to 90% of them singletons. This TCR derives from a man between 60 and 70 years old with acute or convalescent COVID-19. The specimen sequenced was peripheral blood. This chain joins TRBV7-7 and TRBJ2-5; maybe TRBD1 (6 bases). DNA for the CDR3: TGTGCTAGCAGCTTGAGGGGGTCGGGGACCCAGTACTTC. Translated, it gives CASSLRGSGTQYF.